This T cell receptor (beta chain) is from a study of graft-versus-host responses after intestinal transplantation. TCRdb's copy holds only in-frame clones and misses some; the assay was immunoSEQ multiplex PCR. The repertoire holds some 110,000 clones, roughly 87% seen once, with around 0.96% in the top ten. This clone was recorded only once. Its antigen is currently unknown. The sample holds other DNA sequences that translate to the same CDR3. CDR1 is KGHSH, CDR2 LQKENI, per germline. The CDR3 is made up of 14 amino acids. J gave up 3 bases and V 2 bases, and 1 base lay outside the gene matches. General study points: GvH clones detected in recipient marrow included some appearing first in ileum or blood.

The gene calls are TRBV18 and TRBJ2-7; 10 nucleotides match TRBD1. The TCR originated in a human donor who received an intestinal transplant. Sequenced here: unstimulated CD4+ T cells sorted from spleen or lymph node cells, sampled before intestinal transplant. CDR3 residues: CASSPGTGDYEQYF. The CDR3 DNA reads TGTGCCAGCTCACCAGGGACAGGGGACTACGAGCAGTACTTC.